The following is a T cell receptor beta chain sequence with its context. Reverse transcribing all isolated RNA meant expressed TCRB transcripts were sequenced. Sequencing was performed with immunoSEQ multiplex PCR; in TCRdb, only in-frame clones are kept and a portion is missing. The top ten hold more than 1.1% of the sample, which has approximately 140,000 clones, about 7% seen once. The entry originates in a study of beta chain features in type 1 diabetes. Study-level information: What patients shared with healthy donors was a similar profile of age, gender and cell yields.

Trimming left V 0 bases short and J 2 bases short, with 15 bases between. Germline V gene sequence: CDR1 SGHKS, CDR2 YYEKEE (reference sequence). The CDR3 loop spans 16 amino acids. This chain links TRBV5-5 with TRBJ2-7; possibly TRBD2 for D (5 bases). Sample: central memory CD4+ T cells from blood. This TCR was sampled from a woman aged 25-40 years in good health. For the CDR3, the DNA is TGTGCCAGCAGCTTGGACGGGATCAGTAGAACCTACGAGCAGTACTTC. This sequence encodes CASSLDGISRTYEQYF.